This T cell receptor (beta chain) was sequenced during a study of blood T cell repertoires in COVID-19. The CDR3 extends over 15 amino acids. V lost 0 bases, J lost 7 bases, and 12 bases lay in between. Germline V gene lookup returns CDR1 KGHSH and CDR2 LQKENI. The table came from immunoSEQ multiplex PCR; TCRdb's copy has only in-frame clones and leaves some out. The table has 200,000 to 300,000 clones, 88% seen once. This chain connects TRBV18 to TRBJ1-4, with unresolved D. The specimen sequenced was PBMCs or T cells enriched from blood (not recorded which). This TCR came from a woman between 40 and 50 years old who had been exposed to COVID-19. DNA of the CDR3: TGTGCCAGCTCACCACCAGGCGGGGAGAGTGAAAAACTGTTTTTT. This translates into CASSPPGGESEKLFF.